The sequence of this T cell receptor (beta chain) was determined in a study of beta chain features in type 1 diabetes (dated by TCRdb to 2016 to 2018). In the study overall: Mean age, gender distribution, total cell number and subset yield were not different between patients and healthy donors. A total of about 110,000,000 sorted cells were examined across all samples, and a strong correlation was observed between cell number per subset and RNA yield. The study compared TCRB repertoires of sorted circulating CD4+ T cell subsets between recently diagnosed type 1 diabetes patients and matched healthy donors. Regulatory and stem cell-like memory subsets were isolated from only 8 patients and about eight healthy donors, whereas naive and central memory subsets came from all 28 donors. Here is what the overall study found, with its caveats: A moderate but significant shortening of TCRB CDR3 length was observed in type 1 diabetes patients in all four CD4+ subsets. Naive, central memory and regulatory TCRB repertoires appeared more similar among patients than among healthy donors. Fewer insertions and more nucleotide deletions at VDJ recombination sites were observed in patients with type 1 diabetes, implying thymic rearrangement abnormalities. Because cDNA was sequenced instead of genomic DNA, activated cells with high expression could be over-represented, although the groups did not differ in activation or CD3 levels. PCR may preferentially amplify shorter templates, but because patient and control samples were amplified and corrected together, any resulting skew would affect both groups equally. Because small numbers of individuals were included in the HLA sub-analyses, any influence of HLA type on TCRB rearrangement was left unresolved.

This clone showed up many times. This receptor's antigen is unknown. The sample holds no much larger clone one base away, and base qualities are not on file. All of the isolated RNA was reverse transcribed with the High Capacity cDNA Reverse Transcription Kit, so expressed TCRB transcripts were sequenced. Deep immunoSEQ sequencing was performed on naive, central memory and regulatory T cell samples, with an average of around 3.4 million total reads per sample. Sorted cells were lysed in RLT buffer, and RNA was extracted using DNase-treated RNeasy Micro or Mini kits according to cell number. Each cell subset was processed on its own to prevent cross-contamination, while patient and healthy donor samples were processed together. The immunoSEQ multiplex PCR was used to amplify TCRB sequences from cDNA, generating 87-bp fragments that spanned the CDR3 region. Sequencing of the amplicons was done on the Illumina HiSeq platform. Under the source paper's analysis protocol: PCR bias was computationally corrected using synthetic template baselines, reads within Hamming distance 2 were collapsed, and singletons that could not be merged were discarded. By aligning reads against IMGT, V, D and J genes, CDR3 length, and insertions or deletions at six rearrangement sites were assigned. Within each subset, clonotype counts were normalized to sorted cell number, after which true diversity and Gini coefficients were computed with the tcR R package. Repertoire sharing was quantified using the overlap coefficient calculated on TCRB nucleotide sequences. As a proxy for the pre-selection repertoire, out-of-frame TCRB sequences from naive cells were analyzed. The immuneACCESS repertoire file appears here via TCRdb, limited to in-frame rearrangements. These files lack a portion of the clones; in checked studies, under half of the deficit traces to unresolved V genes, and the cause of the others is not known. V and J calls plus clone size are reproduced from that table; the DNA served to infer D and trimming. The sample profile shows some 900,000 clones; 15% to 20% of them were found once. The ten biggest clones cover about 0.025% of the sample.

A single peripheral blood draw of 95 to 150 mL on average was collected from each donor into heparinised tubes. Using a panel that included CD45RO, CCR7, CD25, CD127, CD95 and CD27, naive, central memory, regulatory and stem cell-like memory CD4+ T cells were sorted on a BD FACSAria II. A purity above 98% was achieved for all sorted populations. PBMCs were separated immediately by Lymphoprep density gradient centrifugation and were stained directly, without being cultured. So that batch effects would be minimized, each experiment stained and sorted samples in pairs, pairing one healthy donor with one patient. Sequencing used naive CD4+ T cells from blood. In light of the paper, this sample's cell subset or site label describes: true naive CD4+ T cells. The sequence was obtained from a woman under 30 in good health.

The CDR3 is CASILGNTGELFF. The DNA sequence is given as TGCGCCAGCATATTGGGGAACACCGGGGAGCTGTTTTTT. Here the chain combines TRBV23-1 and TRBJ2-2; the D segment cannot be called with confidence. TRBV23-1 is an open reading frame whose function is uncertain. Counted from cysteine to phenylalanine, this CDR3 has 13 amino acids. Only the CDR3 DNA is retained, 39 bases long and in frame from the first base. V loses 7 bases of germline sequence and J loses 1 base, and the interval between the two ends is 7 bases.